This is a list of T cell receptor beta chains from one sample in a study of shared clonotypes between healthy human individuals. Profiled with immunoSEQ multiplex PCR; TCRdb holds only in-frame clones, not every one. This sample carries some 2 million clones, about 95% of them seen once, and the ten largest clones take 1.1%. The sample comprised naive CD8+ T cells sorted from blood. These receptors were collected from a man younger than 35 in good health. The CDR3 runs from the conserved cysteine through the conserved F or W. D genes are given only for firm matches. Expanded clones are given a class, and other clones once, few, many or no size at all.

few,-,TRBV28,TRBJ1-5,CAGGTGNQPQHF,TGTGCCGGGGGCACGGGCAATCAGCCCCAGCATTTT
once,-,TRBV13,TRBJ2-7,CASSLGQGGSKQYF,TGTGCCAGCAGCTTGGGCCAGGGTGGAAGTAAGCAGTACTTC
-,-,TRBV7-9,TRBJ2-7,CASSYTGTASYEQYF,TGTGCCAGCAGCTATACCGGGACGGCATCCTACGAGCAGTACTTC
-,TRBD1,TRBV7-3,TRBJ1-2,CASSLLAGGEYGYTF,TGTGCCAGCAGCTTACTGGCAGGGGGAGAATATGGCTACACCTTC
once,-,TRBV27,TRBJ1-4,CASTIGGGNEKLFF,TGTGCCAGCACTATAGGGGGGGGTAATGAAAAACTGTTTTTT
once,TRBD2,TRBV5-1,TRBJ2-7,CASSIAAGGPYEQYF,TGCGCCAGCAGCATAGCGGCGGGAGGACCCTACGAGCAGTACTTC
-,TRBD2,TRBV9,TRBJ2-7,CASSVESGGTYEQYF,TGTGCCAGCAGCGTAGAAAGCGGGGGGACCTACGAGCAGTACTTC
-,-,TRBV7-9,TRBJ1-3,CASSLVLWTDSGNTIYF,TGTGCCAGCAGCTTAGTTTTGTGGACAGACTCTGGAAACACCATATATTTT
-,TRBD2,TRBV7-3,TRBJ2-3,CASSLTGTSADTQYF,TGTGCCAGCAGCTTAACAGGGACTAGCGCAGATACGCAGTATTTT
-,TRBD1,TRBV5-4,TRBJ1-1,CASSLGGTVEAFF,TGTGCCAGCAGCTTGGGTGGGACAGTTGAAGCTTTCTTT
-,TRBD1,TRBV30,TRBJ1-1,CAWAETGVNTEAFF,TGTGCCTGGGCTGAGACAGGGGTCAACACTGAAGCTTTCTTT
-,-,TRBV6-5,TRBJ1-2,CASSYSFGGRIYGYTF,TGTGCCAGCAGTTACTCTTTCGGGGGCCGAATCTATGGCTACACCTTC
once,-,TRBV19,TRBJ1-2,CASSPGSNYGYTF,TGTGCCAGTAGCCCCGGGAGTAACTATGGCTACACCTTC
once,TRBD2,TRBV2,TRBJ2-1,CASSGLAGANNEQFF,TGTGCCAGCAGTGGACTAGCGGGAGCGAACAATGAGCAGTTCTTC
once,TRBD2,TRBV19,TRBJ2-7,CASGRTSGWEQYF,TGTGCCAGTGGCCGGACTAGCGGGTGGGAGCAGTACTTC
-,TRBD2,TRBV14,TRBJ2-1,CASSLKAGGQDNEQFF,TGTGCCAGCAGCCTCAAAGCGGGGGGGCAGGACAATGAGCAGTTCTTC
-,TRBD1,TRBV11-1,TRBJ2-5,CASSWTGSETQYF,TGTGCCAGCAGTTGGACAGGGTCAGAGACCCAGTACTTC
-,TRBD1,TRBV5-1,TRBJ2-5,CASSLVGQGGQETQYF,TGCGCCAGCAGCTTGGTCGGACAGGGTGGTCAAGAGACCCAGTACTTC
-,-,TRBV7-6,TRBJ2-3,CASSRRTTDTQYF,TGTGCCAGCAGCCGTCGGACCACAGATACGCAGTATTTT
-,-,TRBV6-4,TRBJ1-1,CAREGLFPEAFF,TGTGCCAGGGAGGGGTTATTCCCTGAAGCTTTCTTT
-,-,TRBV28,TRBJ1-2,CASSFHPAVGYTF,TGTGCCAGCAGTTTTCACCCCGCGGTTGGCTACACCTTC
once,-,TRBV19,TRBJ1-1,CASSIEPRVTEAFF,TGTGCCAGTAGTATAGAACCCAGGGTCACTGAAGCTTTCTTT
once,TRBD1,TRBV6-1,TRBJ1-6,CASSELRGGATYNSPLHF,TGTGCCAGCAGTGAACTTCGAGGGGGCGCGACCTATAATTCACCCCTCCACTTT
-,-,TRBV10-3,TRBJ2-1,CAISESGRNEQFF,TGTGCCATCAGTGAGTCAGGGCGCAATGAGCAGTTCTTC
-,TRBD2,TRBV10-1,TRBJ2-3,CASSESEDFRLAGEGTDTQYF,TGCGCCAGCAGTGAGTCGGAAGATTTTCGGCTAGCGGGAGAGGGCACAGATACGCAGTATTTT
-,TRBD2,TRBV7-2,TRBJ2-5,CASKSAGVEETQYF,TGTGCCAGCAAATCTGCGGGAGTGGAAGAGACCCAGTACTTC
-,-,TRBV7-2,TRBJ2-1,CASSPGDSSYNEQFF,TGTGCCAGCAGCCCAGGGGATAGCTCCTACAATGAGCAGTTCTTC
-,-,TRBV29-1,TRBJ2-7,CSVRGEGPSEQYF,TGCAGCGTCCGGGGCGAGGGACCCTCCGAGCAGTACTTC
-,TRBD2,TRBV27,TRBJ2-7,CASSLLLAGDEQYF,TGTGCCAGCAGTTTACTACTAGCGGGGGACGAGCAGTACTTC
-,-,TRBV2,TRBJ2-7,CASKATGEGYEQYF,TGTGCCAGCAAAGCGACAGGGGAGGGCTACGAGCAGTACTTC
-,-,TRBV7-9,TRBJ1-2,CASSFGGDGYTF,TGTGCCAGCAGCTTCGGAGGGGATGGCTACACCTTC
-,TRBD2,TRBV7-9,TRBJ2-1,CASSYGSGRTIEQFF,TGTGCCAGCAGCTATGGTAGCGGGAGAACAATTGAGCAGTTCTTC
once,TRBD2,TRBV6-1,TRBJ2-5,CASSEELAGFRETQYF,TGTGCCAGCAGTGAGGAACTAGCGGGATTCCGGGAGACCCAGTACTTC
-,-,TRBV10-1,TRBJ1-1,CASSGDKAPKVGNTEAFF,TGCGCCAGCAGTGGGGACAAAGCCCCGAAGGTTGGTAACACTGAAGCTTTCTTT
-,-,TRBV27,TRBJ2-1,CASSVNESNEQFF,TGTGCCAGCAGTGTAAATGAGTCCAATGAGCAGTTCTTC
-,-,TRBV7-9,TRBJ2-7,CASSTSRGVGYEQYF,TGTGCCAGCAGCACCTCACGGGGCGTGGGCTACGAGCAGTACTTC
-,-,TRBV6-5,TRBJ1-1,CASSYTGLNTEAFF,TGTGCCAGCAGTTACACAGGGCTGAACACTGAAGCTTTCTTT
once,TRBD1,TRBV28,TRBJ2-2,CASSPGTDQNTGELFF,TGTGCCAGCAGTCCCGGGACAGACCAGAACACCGGGGAGCTGTTTTTT
-,TRBD2,TRBV4-1,TRBJ2-1,CASKGTSGSYNEQFF,TGCGCCAGCAAGGGGACTAGCGGCTCCTACAATGAGCAGTTCTTC
-,-,TRBV7-9,TRBJ2-1,CASSPKRITYNEQFF,TGTGCCAGCAGCCCCAAACGGATAACCTACAATGAGCAGTTCTTC
-,-,TRBV7-8,TRBJ2-7,CASSLVGSGEQYF,TGTGCCAGCAGCTTAGTTGGTAGCGGCGAGCAGTACTTC